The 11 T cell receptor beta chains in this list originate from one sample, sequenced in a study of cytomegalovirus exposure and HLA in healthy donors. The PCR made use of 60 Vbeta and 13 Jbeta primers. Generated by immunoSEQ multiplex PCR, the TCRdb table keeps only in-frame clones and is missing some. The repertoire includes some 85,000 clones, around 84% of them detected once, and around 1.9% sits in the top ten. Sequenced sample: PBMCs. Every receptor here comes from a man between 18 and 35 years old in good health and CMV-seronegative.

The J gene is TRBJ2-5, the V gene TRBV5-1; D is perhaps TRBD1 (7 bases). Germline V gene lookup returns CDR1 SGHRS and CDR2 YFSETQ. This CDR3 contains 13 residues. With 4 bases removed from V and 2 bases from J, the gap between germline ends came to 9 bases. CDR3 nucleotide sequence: TGCGCCAGCAGCGCGGGACAGCAAGAGACCCAGTACTTC. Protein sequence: CASSAGQQETQYF.

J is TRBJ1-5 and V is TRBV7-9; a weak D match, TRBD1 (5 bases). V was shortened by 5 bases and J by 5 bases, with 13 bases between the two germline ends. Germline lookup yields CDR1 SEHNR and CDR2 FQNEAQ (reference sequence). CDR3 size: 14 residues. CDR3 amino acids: CASSRGTWDQPQHF. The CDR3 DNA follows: TGTGCCAGCAGCCGCGGGACCTGGGATCAGCCCCAGCATTTT.

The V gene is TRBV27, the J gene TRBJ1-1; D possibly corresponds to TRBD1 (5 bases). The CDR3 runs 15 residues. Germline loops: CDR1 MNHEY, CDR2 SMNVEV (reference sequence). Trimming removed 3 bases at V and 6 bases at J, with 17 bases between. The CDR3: CASSFRTTGRSEAFF. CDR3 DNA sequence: TGTGCCAGCAGTTTTCGGACAACCGGTCGGTCTGAAGCTTTCTTT.

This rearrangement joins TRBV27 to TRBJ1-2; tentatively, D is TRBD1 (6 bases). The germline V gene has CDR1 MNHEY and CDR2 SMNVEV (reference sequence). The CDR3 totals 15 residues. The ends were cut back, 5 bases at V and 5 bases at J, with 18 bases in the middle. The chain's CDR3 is CASSQGGARLYGYTF. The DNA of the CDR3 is TGTGCCAGCAGTCAAGGGGGGGCCCGGCTTTATGGCTACACCTTC.

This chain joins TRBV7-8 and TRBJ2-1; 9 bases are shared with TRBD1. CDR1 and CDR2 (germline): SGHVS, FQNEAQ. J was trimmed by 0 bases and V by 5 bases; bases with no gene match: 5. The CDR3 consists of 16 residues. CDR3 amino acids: CASSPGQGPSYNEQFF. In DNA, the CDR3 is TGTGCCAGCAGCCCAGGACAGGGGCCCTCCTACAATGAGCAGTTCTTC.

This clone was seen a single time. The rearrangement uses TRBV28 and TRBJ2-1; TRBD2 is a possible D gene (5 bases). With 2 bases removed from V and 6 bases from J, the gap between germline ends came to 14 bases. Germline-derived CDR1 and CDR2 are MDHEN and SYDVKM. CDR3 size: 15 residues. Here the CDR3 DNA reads TGTGCCAGCAGTTTAAGGCGGGTGAAGGGCAATGAGCAGTTCTTC. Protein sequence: CASSLRRVKGNEQFF.

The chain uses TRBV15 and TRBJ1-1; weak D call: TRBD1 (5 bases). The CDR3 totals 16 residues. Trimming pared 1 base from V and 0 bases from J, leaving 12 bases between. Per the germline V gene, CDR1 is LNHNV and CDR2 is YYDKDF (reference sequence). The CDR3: CATSRGKAGLNTEAFF. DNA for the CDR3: TGTGCCACCAGCAGAGGGAAGGCAGGGTTGAACACTGAAGCTTTCTTT.

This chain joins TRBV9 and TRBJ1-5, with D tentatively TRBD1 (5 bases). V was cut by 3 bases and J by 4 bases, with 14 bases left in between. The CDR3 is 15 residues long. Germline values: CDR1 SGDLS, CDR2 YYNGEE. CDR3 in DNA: TGTGCCAGCAGCGCGGGGACGGGGGATAATCAGCCCCAGCATTTT. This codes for CASSAGTGDNQPQHF.

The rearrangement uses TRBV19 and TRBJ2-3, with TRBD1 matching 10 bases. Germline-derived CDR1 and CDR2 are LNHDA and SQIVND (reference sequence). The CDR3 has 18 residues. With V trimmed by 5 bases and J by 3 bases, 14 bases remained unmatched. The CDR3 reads CASSLNPGQGRITDTQYF. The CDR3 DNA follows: TGTGCCAGTAGTCTTAACCCGGGACAGGGGAGAATAACAGATACGCAGTATTTT.

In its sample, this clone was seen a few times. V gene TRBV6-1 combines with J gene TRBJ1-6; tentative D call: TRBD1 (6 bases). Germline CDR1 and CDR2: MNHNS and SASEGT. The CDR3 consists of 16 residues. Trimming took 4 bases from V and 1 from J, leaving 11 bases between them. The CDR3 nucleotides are TGTGCCAGCAGTGTTCTCGGACAGTCCTATAATTCACCCCTCCACTTT. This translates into CASSVLGQSYNSPLHF.

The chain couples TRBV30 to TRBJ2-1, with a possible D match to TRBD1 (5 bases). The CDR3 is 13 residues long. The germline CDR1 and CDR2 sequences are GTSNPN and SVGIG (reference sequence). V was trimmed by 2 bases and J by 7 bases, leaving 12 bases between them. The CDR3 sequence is CAWSFETVNEQFF. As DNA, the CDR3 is TGTGCCTGGAGTTTCGAGACAGTGAATGAGCAGTTCTTC.